This TCR beta chain was retrieved from a study of shared clonotypes between healthy human individuals. The table lists this clone with a count of one. V gave up 0 bases and J gave up 3 bases, with 9 bases separating them. There are 14 residues in the CDR3. Germline-derived CDR1 and CDR2 are SGHAT and FQNNGV. Here immunoSEQ multiplex PCR was the method, and the copy in TCRdb shows in-frame clones only, minus some. The sample gives a few hundred thousand clones, almost 97% of which show up once; 0.057% is in the top ten. The sequenced sample consisted of naive CD4+ T cells sorted from blood. Indicated subset: CD45RA+ positively selected. This chain joins TRBV11-2 and TRBJ2-7, with D hard to call. The clonotype comes from a woman aged 25-40 years in good health. The CDR3 loop reads CASSLDPRGYEQYF. CDR3 DNA: TGTGCCAGCAGCTTAGATCCGAGAGGCTACGAGCAGTACTTC.